Sequencing of this T cell receptor (beta chain) was carried out in a study of chemoradiotherapy in HPV16-positive cancers. Of note for this clone: Its antigen is not known.

Data came from immunoSEQ multiplex PCR; TCRdb stores just in-frame clones and leaves some out. The data show about 53,000 clones, under 95% seen once. Regarding the study as a whole: Candidate HPV-specific clones and E7-related TCR motifs grew in tumor during treatment. HPV-responsive T-cell expansion during chemoradiotherapy was linked to improved recurrence-free survival in HPV16-positive patients.

V gave up 0 bases and J gave up 1 base; unmatched junction bases: 8. Germline CDR1 LGHNT, CDR2 FRNRAP. The CDR3 covers 18 residues. Repeated repertoire sampling spanned the course of chemoradiotherapy. This clonotype was sampled from a human donor with HPV-associated anogenital cancer. The V call is TRBV12-5, the J call TRBJ2-3, with 9 nucleotides matching TRBD1. Sequenced here: blood, sampled from a patient who underwent chemoradiotherapy. CDR3 nucleotide sequence: TGTGCTAGTGGTTTGGTACTACCGGGGACAGGGCGCACAGATACGCAGTATTTT. Translating it yields CASGLVLPGTGRTDTQYF.